This T cell receptor (beta chain) was captured in a study of blood T cell repertoires in COVID-19. Study-wide background: Specimens from acute and convalescent COVID-19 originated in the United States, Italy and Spain.

Profiling relied on immunoSEQ multiplex PCR, and the TCRdb table lists in-frame clones only, not all of them. The sample consists of about 120,000 clones, approximately 90% of them appearing once. CDR3 size: 16 residues. Trimming took 0 bases from V and 6 from J, leaving 16 bases between them. Per the germline V gene, CDR1 is SGDLS and CDR2 is YYNGEE. The clonotype was recovered from a woman aged 45-59 years with acute or convalescent COVID-19. This sequence joins TRBV9 and TRBJ2-1; D perhaps matches TRBD2 (7 bases). Material for sequencing was peripheral blood. The CDR3 loop reads CASSVGGGQGGNEQFF. The CDR3 region has the DNA TGTGCCAGCAGCGTAGGCGGGGGACAAGGGGGCAATGAGCAGTTCTTC.